The subject of this entry is one T cell receptor (beta chain). This clone has just one count. The clone's antigen remains unknown. No much larger clone exists at a distance of one base, and base qualities are not known. CDR1 is given as LNHDA and CDR2 as SQIVND, both from the germline V gene (reference sequence). The CDR3 has 13 amino acids, counting the end cysteine and phenylalanine. The DNA shown is the 39-base CDR3, in frame from base 1. V sheds 5 bases and J sheds 10 bases, leaving 15 bases between their ends. This specimen comes from a study of T cell responses to AZD1222 COVID-19 vaccine (dated by TCRdb to the early 2020s). Background for the entire study: Because spike-specific TCR depth and breadth did not differ between the two schedules, AZD1222 recipients who got a second dose at roughly 4 weeks were pooled with those who got a second dose at roughly 12 weeks. A total of about 250 trial participants underwent TCR sequencing, of whom nearly 210 had received two doses of AZD1222 and some 25 had received two doses of the MenACWY control vaccine. Trial participants were enrolled by age into 18-55, 56-69 and 70-plus year subgroups, with 148, 28 and 57 TCR-sequenced participants respectively.

The CDR3 regions of human TCRbeta chains were subjected to immunosequencing. The authors' analysis ran thus. TCRs in the repertoires were matched against a reference library of SARS-CoV-2-specific TCRs that had been generated with the MIRA antigen-specificity platform. Breadth meant the fraction of unique TCRs that were SARS-CoV-2-associated, whereas depth meant the fraction of total T cells that were SARS-CoV-2-associated. Using the MIRA data, each spike-specific TCR was assigned both to the spike region to which the TCR was reactive and to a CD4 or CD8 class. Log10-transformed breadth and depth values were compared by one-way ANOVA with Sidak's multiple comparisons tests. TCRdb limited this immuneACCESS table to in-frame rearrangements with V and J called. A share of clones is missing; checked studies link under half to unresolved V genes, and the rest is unexplained. V and J calls and clone size are copied from that table; D and trimming were computed from the DNA. The sample profile shows about 120,000 clones; 75% to 90% of them were found once. The ten largest clones capture 2.5% to 4% of the sample.

The investigation overall reported the following: CD4 TCRs associated with the vaccine covered the entire spike protein, and the dominant responses were in regions 160-218 and 743-854. In the small 56-69-year group, the increase in depth fell short of significance, most likely because of low power. Epitopes outside the regions mutated in the B.1.351 and B.1.1.7 variants were reportedly recognized by nearly half of the unique spike-specific TCRs. Because no samples from the day 14 peak response were available, repertoires could be characterized only after the peak T cell response. After two AZD1222 doses, spike-specific TCR breadth and depth were significantly higher than at day 0 and than in MenACWY recipients. Conclusions about previously exposed vaccinees are limited because only five to seven AZD1222 recipients were SARS-CoV-2 seropositive at baseline. Participants were mostly white British and included more females than males, and it was suggested by the authors that clonal diversity may have been underestimated.

The sample's time point, from its label and the paper: baseline before first vaccination. Vaccinee samples were obtained from the UK trials COV001 and COV002, which included a single-blind randomized controlled phase 2/3 trial of AZD1222 (ChAdOx1 nCoV-19) in healthy adults. For TCRbeta chain sequencing, PBMC samples were collected from trial participants at day 0 and at day 28 after the second dose. This clonotype originated in an adult in good health. The starting material was peripheral blood, obtained on day 0 of AZD1222 vaccination. The sequence is built from TRBV19 and TRBJ1-5; TRBD1 is a weak D gene call, 5 bases matching. The CDR3 region: CASSSATGSPQHF. The bases read TGTGCCAGTAGTTCCGCAACAGGCTCTCCCCAGCATTTT. When the CDR3 is completed using the reference TRBV19 and TRBJ1-5 genes on either side, the full variable domain is DGGITQSPKYLFRKEGQNVTLSCEQNLNHDAMYWYRQDPGQGLRLIYYSQIVNDFQKGDIAEGYSVSREKKESFPLTVTSAQKNPTAFYLCASSSATGSPQHFGDGTRLSIL.